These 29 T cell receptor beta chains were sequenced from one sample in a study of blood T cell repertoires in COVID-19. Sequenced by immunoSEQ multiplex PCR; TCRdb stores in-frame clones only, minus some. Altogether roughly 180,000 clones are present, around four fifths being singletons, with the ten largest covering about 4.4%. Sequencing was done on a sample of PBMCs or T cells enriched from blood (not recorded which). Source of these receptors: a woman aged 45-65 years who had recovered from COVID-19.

The CDR3 region is CASSGTSGSVNEQFF. CDR3 in DNA: TGTGCCAGCAGCGGGACTAGCGGGAGTGTCAATGAGCAGTTCTTC. This sequence joins TRBV27 and TRBJ2-1; 14 bases agree with TRBD2. The germline CDR1 and CDR2 sequences are MNHEY and SMNVEV (reference sequence). V dropped 6 bases and J dropped 6; count of bases not matched to a gene: 4. The CDR3 is 15 residues long.

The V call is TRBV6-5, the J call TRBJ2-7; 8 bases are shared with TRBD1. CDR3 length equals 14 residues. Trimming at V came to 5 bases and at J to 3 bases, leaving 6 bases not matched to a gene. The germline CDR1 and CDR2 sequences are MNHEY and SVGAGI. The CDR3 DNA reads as TGTGCCAGCAGTCCCGGACAGGGAAGCTACGAGCAGTACGTC. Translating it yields CASSPGQGSYEQYV.

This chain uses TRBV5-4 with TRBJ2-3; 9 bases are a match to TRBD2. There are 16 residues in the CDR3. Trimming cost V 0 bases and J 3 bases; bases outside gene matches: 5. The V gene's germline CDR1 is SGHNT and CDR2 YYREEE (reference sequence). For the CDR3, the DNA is TGTGCCAGCAGCTTGGGGCGGGGACTAGCAACAGATACGCAGTATTTT. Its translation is CASSLGRGLATDTQYF.

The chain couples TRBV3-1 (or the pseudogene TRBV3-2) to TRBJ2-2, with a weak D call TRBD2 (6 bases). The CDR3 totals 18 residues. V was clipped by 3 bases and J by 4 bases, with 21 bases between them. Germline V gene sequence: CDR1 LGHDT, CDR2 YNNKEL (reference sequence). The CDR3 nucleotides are TGTGCCAGCAGCCACCCCGCAAGGACTATGGGCTCCACCGGGGAGCTGTTTTTT. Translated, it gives CASSHPARTMGSTGELFF.

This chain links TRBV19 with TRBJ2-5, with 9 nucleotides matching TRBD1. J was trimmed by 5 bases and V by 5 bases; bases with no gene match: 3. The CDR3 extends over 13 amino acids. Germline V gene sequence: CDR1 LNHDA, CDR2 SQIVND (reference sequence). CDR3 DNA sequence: TGTGCCAGTAGTTGGGACAGGGTCGAGACCCAGTACTTC. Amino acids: CASSWDRVETQYF.

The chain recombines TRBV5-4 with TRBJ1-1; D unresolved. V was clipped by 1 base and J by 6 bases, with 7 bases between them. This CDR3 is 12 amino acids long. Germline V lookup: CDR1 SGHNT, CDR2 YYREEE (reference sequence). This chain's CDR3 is CASSLLTAEAFF. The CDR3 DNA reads TGTGCCAGCAGCTTGCTTACAGCTGAAGCTTTCTTT.

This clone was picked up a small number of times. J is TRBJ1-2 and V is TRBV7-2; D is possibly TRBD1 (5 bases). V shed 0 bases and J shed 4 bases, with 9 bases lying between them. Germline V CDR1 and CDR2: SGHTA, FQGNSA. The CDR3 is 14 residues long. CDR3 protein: CASSLAGGVYGYTF. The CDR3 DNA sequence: TGTGCCAGCAGCTTAGCAGGAGGGGTCTATGGCTACACCTTC.

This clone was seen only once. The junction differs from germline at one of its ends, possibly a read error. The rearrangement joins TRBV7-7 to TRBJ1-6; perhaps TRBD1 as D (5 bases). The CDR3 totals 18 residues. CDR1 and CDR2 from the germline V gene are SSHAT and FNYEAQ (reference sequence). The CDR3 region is CASSLGPGLTHCISPLHF. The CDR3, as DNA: TGTGCTAGCAGCTTAGGACCAGGGCTCACACATTGCATTTCACCCCTCCACTTT.

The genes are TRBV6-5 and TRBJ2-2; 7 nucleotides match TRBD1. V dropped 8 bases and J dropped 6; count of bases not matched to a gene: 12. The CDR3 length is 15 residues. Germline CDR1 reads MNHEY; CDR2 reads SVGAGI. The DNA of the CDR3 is TGTGCCAGCGTAATACAGGGGCCCCTCGCCGGGGAGCTGTTTTTT. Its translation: CASVIQGPLAGELFF.

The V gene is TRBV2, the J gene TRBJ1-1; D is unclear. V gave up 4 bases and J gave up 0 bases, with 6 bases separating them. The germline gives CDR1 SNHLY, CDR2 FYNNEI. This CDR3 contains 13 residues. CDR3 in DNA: TGTGCCAGCAGTGGTGCGCTGAACACTGAAGCTTTCTTT. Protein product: CASSGALNTEAFF.

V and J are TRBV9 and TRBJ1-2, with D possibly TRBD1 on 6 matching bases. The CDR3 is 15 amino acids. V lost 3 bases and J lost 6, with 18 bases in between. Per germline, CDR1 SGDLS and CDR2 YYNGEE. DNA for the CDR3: TGTGCCAGCAGCGCGACAGGTACTACCCTTGATGGCTACACCTTC. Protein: CASSATGTTLDGYTF.

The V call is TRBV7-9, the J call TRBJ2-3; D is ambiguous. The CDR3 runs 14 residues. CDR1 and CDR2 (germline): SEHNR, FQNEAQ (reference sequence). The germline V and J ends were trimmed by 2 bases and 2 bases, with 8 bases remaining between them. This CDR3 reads CASSLPQATDTQYF. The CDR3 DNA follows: TGTGCCAGCAGCTTACCGCAGGCCACAGATACGCAGTATTTT.

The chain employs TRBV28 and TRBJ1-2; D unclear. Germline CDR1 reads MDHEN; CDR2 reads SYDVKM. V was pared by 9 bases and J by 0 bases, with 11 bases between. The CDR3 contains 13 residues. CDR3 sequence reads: CASFNAANYGYTF. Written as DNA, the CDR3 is TGTGCCAGTTTTAACGCAGCTAACTATGGCTACACCTTC.

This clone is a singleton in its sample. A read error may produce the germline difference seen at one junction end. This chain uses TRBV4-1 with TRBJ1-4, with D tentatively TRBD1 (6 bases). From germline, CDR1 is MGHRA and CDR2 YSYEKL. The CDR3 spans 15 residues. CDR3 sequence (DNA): TGCCCCAGCATGTACGAATCCAACAGGGAAGAAAAACTGTTTTTT. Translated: CPSMYESNREEKLFF.

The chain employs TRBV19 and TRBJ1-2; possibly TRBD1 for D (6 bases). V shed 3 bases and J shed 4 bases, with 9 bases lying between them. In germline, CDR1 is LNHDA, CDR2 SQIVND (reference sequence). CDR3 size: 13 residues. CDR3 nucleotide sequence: TGTGCCAGTAGTATGGACAGCTTCTATGGCTACACCTTC. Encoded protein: CASSMDSFYGYTF.

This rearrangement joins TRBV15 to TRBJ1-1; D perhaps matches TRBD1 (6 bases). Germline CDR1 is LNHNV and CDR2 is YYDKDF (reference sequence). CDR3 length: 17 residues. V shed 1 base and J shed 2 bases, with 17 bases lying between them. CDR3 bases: TGTGCCACCAGCAGAGCCCTAACCCCGGGACAAAACACTGAAGCTTTCTTT. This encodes CATSRALTPGQNTEAFF.

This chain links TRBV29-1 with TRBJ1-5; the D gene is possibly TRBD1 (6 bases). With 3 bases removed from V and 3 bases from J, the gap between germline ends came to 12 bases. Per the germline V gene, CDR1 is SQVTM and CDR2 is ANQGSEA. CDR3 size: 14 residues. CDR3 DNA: TGCAGCGTTGAGGTAGGGGGAGTCAATCAGCCCCAGCATTTT. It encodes CSVEVGGVNQPQHF.

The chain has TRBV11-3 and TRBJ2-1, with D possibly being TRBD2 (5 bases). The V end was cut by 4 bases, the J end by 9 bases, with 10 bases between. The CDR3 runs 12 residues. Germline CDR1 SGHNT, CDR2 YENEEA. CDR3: CASSSGEGEQFF. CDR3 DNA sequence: TGTGCCAGCAGCTCGGGCGAGGGTGAGCAGTTCTTC.

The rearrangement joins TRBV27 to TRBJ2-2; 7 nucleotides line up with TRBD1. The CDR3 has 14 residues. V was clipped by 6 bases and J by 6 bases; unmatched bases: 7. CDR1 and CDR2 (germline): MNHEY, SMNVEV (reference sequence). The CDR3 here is CASSLTGKAGELFF. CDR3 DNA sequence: TGTGCCAGCAGCCTGACAGGGAAGGCCGGGGAGCTGTTTTTT.

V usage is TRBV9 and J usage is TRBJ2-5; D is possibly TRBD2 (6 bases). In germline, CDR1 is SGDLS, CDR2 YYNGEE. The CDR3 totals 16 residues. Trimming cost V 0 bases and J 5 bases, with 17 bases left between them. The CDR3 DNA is TGTGCCAGCAGCGTAGGGTTCGGGGTGGGACTGGAGACCCAGTACTTC. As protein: CASSVGFGVGLETQYF.

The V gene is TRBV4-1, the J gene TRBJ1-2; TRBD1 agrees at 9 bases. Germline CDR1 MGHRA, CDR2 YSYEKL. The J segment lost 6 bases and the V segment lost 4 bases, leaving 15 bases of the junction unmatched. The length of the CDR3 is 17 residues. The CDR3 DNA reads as TGCGCCAGCAGCCGGGCGCCCGGGACAGGGACGGAAGATGGCTACACCTTC. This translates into CASSRAPGTGTEDGYTF.

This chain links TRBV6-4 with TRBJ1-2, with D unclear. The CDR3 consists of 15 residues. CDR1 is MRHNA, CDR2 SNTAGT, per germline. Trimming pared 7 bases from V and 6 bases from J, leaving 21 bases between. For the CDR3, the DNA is TGTGCCAGCAAGGTTGAACAGTCGGCCAAGAATGGCTACACCTTC. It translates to CASKVEQSAKNGYTF.

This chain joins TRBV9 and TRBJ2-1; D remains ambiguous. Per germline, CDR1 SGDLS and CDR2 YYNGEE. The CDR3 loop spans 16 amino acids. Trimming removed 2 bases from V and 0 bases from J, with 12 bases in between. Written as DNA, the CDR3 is TGTGCCAGCAGCGTCTCGAGGCCCAGCTCCTACAATGAGCAGTTCTTC. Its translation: CASSVSRPSSYNEQFF.

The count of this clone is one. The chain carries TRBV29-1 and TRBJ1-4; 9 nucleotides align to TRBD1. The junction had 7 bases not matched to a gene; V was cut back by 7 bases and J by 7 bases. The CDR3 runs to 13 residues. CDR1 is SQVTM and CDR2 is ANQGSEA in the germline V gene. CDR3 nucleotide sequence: TGCAGCGCCCGACAGGGGGGGGGTGAAAAACTGTTTTTT. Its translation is CSARQGGGEKLFF.

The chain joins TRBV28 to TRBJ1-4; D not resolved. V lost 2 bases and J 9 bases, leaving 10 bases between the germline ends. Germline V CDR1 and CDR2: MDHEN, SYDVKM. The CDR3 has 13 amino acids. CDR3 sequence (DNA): TGTGCCAGCAGTTTAACGGACTTTCAAAAACTGTTTTTT. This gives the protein CASSLTDFQKLFF.

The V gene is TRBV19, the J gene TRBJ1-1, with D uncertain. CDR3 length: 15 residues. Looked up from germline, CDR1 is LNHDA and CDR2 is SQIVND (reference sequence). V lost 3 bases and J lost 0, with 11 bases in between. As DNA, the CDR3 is TGTGCCAGTAGTATTGGAGGACCTATGAACACTGAAGCTTTCTTT. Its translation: CASSIGGPMNTEAFF.

The CDR3 here is CASGPTGTTNQPQHF. The CDR3 bases are TGTGCCAGCGGCCCAACAGGGACTACAAATCAGCCCCAGCATTTT. The V and J genes are TRBV7-8 and TRBJ1-5, with a tentative D call TRBD1 (6 bases). Germline lookup yields CDR1 SGHVS and CDR2 FQNEAQ. The germline V and J ends were trimmed by 8 bases and 4 bases, with 18 bases remaining between them. CDR3 length equals 15 residues.

CDR3 region: CASSLRQQETQYF. CDR3 bases: TGTGCCAGCAGCTTAAGGCAGCAAGAGACCCAGTACTTC. This rearrangement joins TRBV7-3 to TRBJ2-5, with D uncertain. Germline values: CDR1 SGHTA, CDR2 FQGTGA. V was trimmed by 1 base and J by 2 bases, leaving 5 bases between them. This CDR3 spans 13 amino acids.

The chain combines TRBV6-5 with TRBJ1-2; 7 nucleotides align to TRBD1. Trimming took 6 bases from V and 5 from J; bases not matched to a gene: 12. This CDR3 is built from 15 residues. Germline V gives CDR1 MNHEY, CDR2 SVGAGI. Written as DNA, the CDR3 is TGTGCCAGCAGGGCCCCGGGACAGAAGTTGTATGGCTACACCTTC. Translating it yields CASRAPGQKLYGYTF.